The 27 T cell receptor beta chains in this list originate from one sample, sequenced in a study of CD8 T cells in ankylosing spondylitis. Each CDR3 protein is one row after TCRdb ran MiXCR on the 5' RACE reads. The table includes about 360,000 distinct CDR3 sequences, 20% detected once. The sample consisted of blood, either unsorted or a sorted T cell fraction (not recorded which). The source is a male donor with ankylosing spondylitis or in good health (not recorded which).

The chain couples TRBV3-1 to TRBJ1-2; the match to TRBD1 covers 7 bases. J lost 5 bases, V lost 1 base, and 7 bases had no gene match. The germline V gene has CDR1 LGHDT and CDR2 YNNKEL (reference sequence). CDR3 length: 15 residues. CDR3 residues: CASSQVVAGGYGYTF. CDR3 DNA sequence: TGTGCCAGCAGCCAAGTGGTGGCAGGGGGATATGGCTACACCTTC.

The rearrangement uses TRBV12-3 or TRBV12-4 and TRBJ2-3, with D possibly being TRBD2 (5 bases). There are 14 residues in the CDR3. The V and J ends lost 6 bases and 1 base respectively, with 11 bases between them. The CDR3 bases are TGTGCCAGCAGCCCGGCGGAGGGCACAGATACGCAGTATTTT. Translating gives CASSPAEGTDTQYF.

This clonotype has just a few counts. The CDR3 region is CSVDSGTSNEQFF. The CDR3 DNA is TGCAGCGTTGACTCCGGGACTAGCAATGAGCAGTTCTTC. The V and J genes are TRBV29-1 and TRBJ2-1; 8 nucleotides line up with TRBD2. The ends lost 3 bases at V and 6 bases at J; junction bases unmatched: 4. This CDR3 contains 13 residues. In germline, CDR1 is SQVTM, CDR2 ANQGSEA.

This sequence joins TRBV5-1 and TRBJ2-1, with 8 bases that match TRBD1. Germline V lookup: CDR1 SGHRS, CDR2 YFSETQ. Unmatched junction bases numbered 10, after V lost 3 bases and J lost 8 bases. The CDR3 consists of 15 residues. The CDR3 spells CASSSWTGRIDEQFF. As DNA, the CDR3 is TGCGCCAGCAGCTCTTGGACAGGGAGGATCGATGAGCAGTTCTTC.

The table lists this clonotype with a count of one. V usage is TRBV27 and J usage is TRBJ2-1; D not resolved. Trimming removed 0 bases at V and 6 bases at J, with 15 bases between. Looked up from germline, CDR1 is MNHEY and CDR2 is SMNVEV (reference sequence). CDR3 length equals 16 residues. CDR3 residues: CASSLSSSAPSNEQFF. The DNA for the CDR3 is TGTGCCAGCAGTTTATCGTCCTCAGCCCCCTCCAATGAGCAGTTCTTC.

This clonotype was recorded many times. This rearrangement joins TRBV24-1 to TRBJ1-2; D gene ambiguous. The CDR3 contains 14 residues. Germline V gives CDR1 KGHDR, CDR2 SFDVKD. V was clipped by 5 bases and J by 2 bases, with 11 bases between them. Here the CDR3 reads CATSVRELNYGYTF. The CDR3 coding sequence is TGTGCCACCAGTGTCCGGGAGCTCAACTATGGCTACACCTTC.

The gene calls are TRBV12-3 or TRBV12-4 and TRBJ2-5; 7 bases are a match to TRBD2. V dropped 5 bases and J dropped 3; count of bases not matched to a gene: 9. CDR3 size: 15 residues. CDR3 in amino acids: CASSPTGGTKETQYF. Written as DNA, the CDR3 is TGTGCCAGCAGTCCTACGGGGGGAACTAAAGAGACCCAGTACTTC.

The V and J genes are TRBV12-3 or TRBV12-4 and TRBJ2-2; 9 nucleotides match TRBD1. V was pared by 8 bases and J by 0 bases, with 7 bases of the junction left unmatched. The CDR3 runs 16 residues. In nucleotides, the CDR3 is TGTGCCAGCCGAAGGACAGGGGCCGCGAACACCGGGGAGCTGTTTTTT. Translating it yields CASRRTGAANTGELFF.

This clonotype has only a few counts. This CDR3 reads CSVGGDLDIQYF. In DNA, the CDR3 is TGCAGCGTTGGGGGGGACTTGGACATTCAGTACTTC. The rearrangement joins TRBV29-1 to TRBJ2-4; possible D gene TRBD2, 6 bases. CDR1 and CDR2 (germline): SQVTM, ANQGSEA. Trimming removed 4 bases at V and 8 bases at J, with 12 bases between. The CDR3 length is 12 residues.

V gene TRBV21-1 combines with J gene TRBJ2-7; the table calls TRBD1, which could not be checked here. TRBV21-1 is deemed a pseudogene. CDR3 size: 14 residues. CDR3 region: CASSNVRGFYEQYF. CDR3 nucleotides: TGTGCCAGCAGCAATGTGCGGGGGTTCTACGAGCAGTACTTC.

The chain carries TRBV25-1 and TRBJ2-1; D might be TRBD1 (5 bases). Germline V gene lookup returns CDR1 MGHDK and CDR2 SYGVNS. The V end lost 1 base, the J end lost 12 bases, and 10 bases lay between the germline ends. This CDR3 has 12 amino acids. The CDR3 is CASSEWGLRQFF. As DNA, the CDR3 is TGTGCCAGCAGTGAATGGGGCTTGAGGCAGTTCTTC.

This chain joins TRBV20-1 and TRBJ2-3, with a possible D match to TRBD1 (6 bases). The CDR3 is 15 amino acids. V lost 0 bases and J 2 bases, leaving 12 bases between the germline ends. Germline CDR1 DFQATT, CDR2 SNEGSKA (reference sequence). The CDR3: CSAREMGAVTDTQYF. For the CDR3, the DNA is TGCAGTGCTAGAGAGATGGGGGCAGTCACAGATACGCAGTATTTT.

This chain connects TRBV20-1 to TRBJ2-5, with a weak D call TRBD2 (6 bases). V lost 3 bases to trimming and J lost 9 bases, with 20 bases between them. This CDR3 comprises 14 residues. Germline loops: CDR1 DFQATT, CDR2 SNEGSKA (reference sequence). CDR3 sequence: CSASPGSKGEAQYF. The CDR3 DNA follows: TGCAGTGCTAGTCCCGGGTCCAAAGGGGAGGCCCAGTACTTC.

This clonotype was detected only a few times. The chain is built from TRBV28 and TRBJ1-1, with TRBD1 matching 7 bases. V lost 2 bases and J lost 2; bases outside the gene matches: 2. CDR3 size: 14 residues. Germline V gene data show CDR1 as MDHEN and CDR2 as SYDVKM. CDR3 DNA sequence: TGTGCCAGCAGTTTAAGGGACAGAAACACTGAAGCTTTCTTT. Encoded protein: CASSLRDRNTEAFF.

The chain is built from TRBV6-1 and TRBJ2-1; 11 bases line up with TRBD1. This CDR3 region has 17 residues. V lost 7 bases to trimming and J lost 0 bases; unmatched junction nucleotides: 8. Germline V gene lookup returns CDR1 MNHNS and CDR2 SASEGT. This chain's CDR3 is CASNRDRGKSSYNEQFF. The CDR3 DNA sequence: TGTGCCAGCAACCGGGACAGGGGGAAAAGCTCCTACAATGAGCAGTTCTTC.

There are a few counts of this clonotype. The CDR3 here is CASSLAGGQSDTQYF. The CDR3 DNA follows: TGTGCCAGCAGCTTAGCGGGGGGACAGTCGGATACGCAGTATTTT. This rearrangement joins TRBV7-8 to TRBJ2-3; TRBD1 is a possible D gene (7 bases). Trimming removed 0 bases at V and 6 bases at J, with 13 bases between. CDR3 size: 15 residues. Germline CDR1 SGHVS, CDR2 FQNEAQ.

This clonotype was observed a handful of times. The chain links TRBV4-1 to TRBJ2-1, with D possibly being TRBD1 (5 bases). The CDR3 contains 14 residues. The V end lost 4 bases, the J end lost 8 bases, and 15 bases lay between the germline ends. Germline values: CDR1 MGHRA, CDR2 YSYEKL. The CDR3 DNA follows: TGCGCCAGCAGCCTCGACAGCCGGGCCGATGAGCAGTTCTTC. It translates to CASSLDSRADEQFF.

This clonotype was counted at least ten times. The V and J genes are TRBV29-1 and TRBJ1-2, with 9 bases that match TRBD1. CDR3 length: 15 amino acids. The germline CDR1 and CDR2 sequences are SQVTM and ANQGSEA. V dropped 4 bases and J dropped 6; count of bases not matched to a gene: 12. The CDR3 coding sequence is TGCAGCGTTGGAGGTGGATCCGGGACAGGGCATGGCTACACCTTC. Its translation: CSVGGGSGTGHGYTF.

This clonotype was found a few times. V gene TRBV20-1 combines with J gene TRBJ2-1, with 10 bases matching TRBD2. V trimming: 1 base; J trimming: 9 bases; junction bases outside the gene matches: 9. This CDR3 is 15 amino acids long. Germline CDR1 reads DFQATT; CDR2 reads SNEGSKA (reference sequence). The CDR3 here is CSARVLERGGPEQFF. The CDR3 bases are TGCAGTGCTAGAGTCTTGGAGCGGGGGGGCCCTGAGCAGTTCTTC.

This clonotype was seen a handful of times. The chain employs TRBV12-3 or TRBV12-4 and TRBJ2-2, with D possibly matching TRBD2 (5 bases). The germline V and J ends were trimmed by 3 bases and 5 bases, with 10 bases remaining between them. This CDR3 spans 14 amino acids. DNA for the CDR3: TGTGCCAGCAGTTTTGGTCTAGCTACCGGGGAGCTGTTTTTT. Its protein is CASSFGLATGELFF.

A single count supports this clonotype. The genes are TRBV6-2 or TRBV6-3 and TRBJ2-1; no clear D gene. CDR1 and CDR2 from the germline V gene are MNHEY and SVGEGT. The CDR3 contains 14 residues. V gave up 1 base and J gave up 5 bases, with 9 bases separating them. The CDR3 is CASSYLTGNNEQFF. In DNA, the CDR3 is TGTGCCAGCAGTTACTTGACTGGAAACAATGAGCAGTTCTTC.

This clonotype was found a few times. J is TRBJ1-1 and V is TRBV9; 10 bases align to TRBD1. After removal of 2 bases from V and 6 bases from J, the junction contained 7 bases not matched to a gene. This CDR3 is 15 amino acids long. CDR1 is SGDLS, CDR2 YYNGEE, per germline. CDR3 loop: CASSVLGDRGAEAFF. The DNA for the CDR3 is TGTGCCAGCAGCGTCCTAGGGGACAGGGGCGCTGAAGCTTTCTTT.

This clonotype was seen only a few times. The CDR3 coding sequence is TGCGCCAGCAGCCCCGGGGGGATCAATCAGCCCCAGCATTTT. It yields the protein CASSPGGINQPQHF. This chain joins TRBV5-1 and TRBJ1-5; weak D call: TRBD1 (5 bases). Per germline, CDR1 SGHRS and CDR2 YFSETQ. The germline V and J ends were trimmed by 4 bases and 3 bases, with 11 bases remaining between them. This CDR3 is built from 14 residues.

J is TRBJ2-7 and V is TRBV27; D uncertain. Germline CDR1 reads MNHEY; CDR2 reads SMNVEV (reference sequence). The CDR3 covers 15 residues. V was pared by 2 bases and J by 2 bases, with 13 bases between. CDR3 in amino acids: CASSLTQAGAYEQYF. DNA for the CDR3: TGTGCCAGCAGTTTAACCCAGGCCGGTGCCTACGAGCAGTACTTC.

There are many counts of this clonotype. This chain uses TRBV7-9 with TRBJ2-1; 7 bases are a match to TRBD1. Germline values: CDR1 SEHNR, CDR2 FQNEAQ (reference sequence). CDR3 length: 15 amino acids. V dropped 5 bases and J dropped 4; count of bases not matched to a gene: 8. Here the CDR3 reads CASSHRDSKYNEQFF. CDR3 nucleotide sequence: TGTGCCAGCAGCCACCGGGACAGTAAGTACAATGAGCAGTTCTTC.

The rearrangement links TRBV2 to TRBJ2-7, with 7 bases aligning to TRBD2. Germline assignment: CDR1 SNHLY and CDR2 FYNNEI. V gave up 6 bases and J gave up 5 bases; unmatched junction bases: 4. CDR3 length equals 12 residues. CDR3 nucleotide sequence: TGTGCCAGCAGGGGAGGGAGCGACGAGCAGTACTTC. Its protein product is CASRGGSDEQYF.

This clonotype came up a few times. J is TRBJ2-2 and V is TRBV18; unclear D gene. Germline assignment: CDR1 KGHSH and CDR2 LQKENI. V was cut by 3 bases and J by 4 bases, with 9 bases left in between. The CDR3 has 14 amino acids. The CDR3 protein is CASSPPTSTGELFF. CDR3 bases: TGTGCCAGCTCACCTCCCACATCCACCGGGGAGCTGTTTTTT.